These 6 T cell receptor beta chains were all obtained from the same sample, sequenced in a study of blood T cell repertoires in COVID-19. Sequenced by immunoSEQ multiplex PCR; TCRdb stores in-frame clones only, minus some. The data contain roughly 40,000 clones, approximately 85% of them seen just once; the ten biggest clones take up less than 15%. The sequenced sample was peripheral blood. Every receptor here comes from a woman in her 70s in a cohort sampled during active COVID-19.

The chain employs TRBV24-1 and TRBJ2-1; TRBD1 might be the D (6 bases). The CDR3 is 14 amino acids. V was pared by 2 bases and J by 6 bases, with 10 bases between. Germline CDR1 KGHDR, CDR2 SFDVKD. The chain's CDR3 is CATSDSRGGNEQFF. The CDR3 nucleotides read TGTGCCACCAGTGATTCACGAGGGGGCAATGAGCAGTTCTTC.

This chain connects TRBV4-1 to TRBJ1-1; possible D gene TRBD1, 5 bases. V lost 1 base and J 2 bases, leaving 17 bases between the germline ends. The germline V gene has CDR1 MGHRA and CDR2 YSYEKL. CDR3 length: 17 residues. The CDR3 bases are TGCGCCAGCAGCCAAGTGGACCTGGGACTCTTAAACACTGAAGCTTTCTTT. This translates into CASSQVDLGLLNTEAFF.

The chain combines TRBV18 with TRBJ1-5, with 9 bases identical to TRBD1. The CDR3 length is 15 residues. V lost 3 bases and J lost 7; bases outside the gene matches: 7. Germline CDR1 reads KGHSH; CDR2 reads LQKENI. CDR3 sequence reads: CASSPTQGANQPQHF. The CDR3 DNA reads TGTGCCAGCTCACCCACACAGGGGGCCAACCAGCCCCAGCATTTT. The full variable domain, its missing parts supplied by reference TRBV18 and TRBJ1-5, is NAGVMQNPRHLVRRRGQEARLRCSPMKGHSHVYWYRQLPEEGLKFMVYLQKENIIDESGMPKERFSAEFPKEGPSILRIQQVVRGDSAAYFCASSPTQGANQPQHFGDGTRLSIL.

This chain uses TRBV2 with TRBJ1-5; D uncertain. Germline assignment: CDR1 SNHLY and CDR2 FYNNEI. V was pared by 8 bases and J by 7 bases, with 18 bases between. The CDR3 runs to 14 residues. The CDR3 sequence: CASAVENGDQPQHF. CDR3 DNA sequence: TGTGCCAGCGCGGTGGAAAATGGTGACCAGCCCCAGCATTTT.

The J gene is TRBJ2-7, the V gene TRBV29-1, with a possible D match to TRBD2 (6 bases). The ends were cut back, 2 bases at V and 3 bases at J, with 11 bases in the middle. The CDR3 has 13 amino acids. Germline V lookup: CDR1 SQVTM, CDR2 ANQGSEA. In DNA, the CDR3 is TGCAGCGTTGAACCCGGGAGCGGCTACGAGCAGTACTTC. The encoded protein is CSVEPGSGYEQYF.

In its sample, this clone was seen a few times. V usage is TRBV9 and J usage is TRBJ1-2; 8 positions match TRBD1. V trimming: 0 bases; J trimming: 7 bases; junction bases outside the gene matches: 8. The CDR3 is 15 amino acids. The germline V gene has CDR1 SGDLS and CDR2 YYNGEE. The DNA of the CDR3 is TGTGCCAGCAGCGTAGAAGGGACAGGTCTCATTGGCTACACCTTC. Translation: CASSVEGTGLIGYTF.